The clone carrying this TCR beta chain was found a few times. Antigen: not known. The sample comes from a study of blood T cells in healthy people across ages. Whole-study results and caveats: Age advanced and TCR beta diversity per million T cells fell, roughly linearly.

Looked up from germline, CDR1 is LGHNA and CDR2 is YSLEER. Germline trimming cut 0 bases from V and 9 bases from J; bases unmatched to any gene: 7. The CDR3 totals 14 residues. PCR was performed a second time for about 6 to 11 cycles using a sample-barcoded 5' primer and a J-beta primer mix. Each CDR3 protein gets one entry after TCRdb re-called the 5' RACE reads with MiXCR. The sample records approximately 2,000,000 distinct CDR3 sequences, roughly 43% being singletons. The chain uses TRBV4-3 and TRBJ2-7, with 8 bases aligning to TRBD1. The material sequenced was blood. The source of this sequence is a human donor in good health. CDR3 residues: CASSQDLRQGWQYF. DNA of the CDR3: TGCGCCAGCAGCCAAGATCTACGACAGGGGTGGCAGTACTTC.